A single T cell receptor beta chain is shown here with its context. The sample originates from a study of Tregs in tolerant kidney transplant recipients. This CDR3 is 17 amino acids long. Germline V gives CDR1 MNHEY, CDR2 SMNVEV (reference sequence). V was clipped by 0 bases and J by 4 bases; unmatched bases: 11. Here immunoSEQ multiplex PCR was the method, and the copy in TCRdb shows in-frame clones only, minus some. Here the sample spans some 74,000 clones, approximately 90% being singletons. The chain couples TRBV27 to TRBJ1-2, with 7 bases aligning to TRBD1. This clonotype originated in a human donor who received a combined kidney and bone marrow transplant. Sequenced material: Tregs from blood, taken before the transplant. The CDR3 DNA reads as TGTGCCAGCAGTTTATCGAGGGGGGACAGTCTCTTCTATGGCTACACCTTC. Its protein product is CASSLSRGDSLFYGYTF.